This T cell receptor beta chain is from a study of CD8 T cells in ankylosing spondylitis. For TCR beta, libraries came from quantitative 5'-RACE with molecular barcodes. TCRdb recomputed calls from the 5' RACE reads with MiXCR, one row per CDR3 protein. The table includes approximately 300,000 distinct CDR3 sequences, about 20% detected once. Germline lookup yields CDR1 SGHRS and CDR2 YFSETQ. The CDR3 covers 15 residues. Trimming shortened V by 4 bases and J by 4 bases, and 17 bases separated the two germline ends. Study observations and caveats: In ankylosing spondylitis patients, matched synovial fluid reportedly showed significant enrichment of disease-linked clones. Some motif variants were previously reported in reactive arthritis synovial fluid and blood. Several highly homologous variants made up a TCR beta motif that seemed to typify ankylosing spondylitis blood.

A remark on this clonotype: Antigen unknown.

The TCR was taken from a female donor with ankylosing spondylitis or in good health (not recorded which). The sample taken for sequencing was blood, either unsorted or a sorted T cell fraction (not recorded which). This chain joins TRBV5-1 and TRBJ2-5; TRBD2 is a possible D gene (7 bases). The CDR3 sequence is CASSIAEGGLETQYF. The CDR3 DNA sequence: TGCGCCAGCAGCATAGCGGAGGGGGGGTTAGAGACCCAGTACTTC.